The clone carrying this T cell receptor (beta chain) was observed a handful of times. Its target is not known. Clones were read by immunoSEQ multiplex PCR, and TCRdb kept only the in-frame ones, dropping some. The table includes approximately 450,000 clones, approximately 92% detected once. Germline CDR1 reads MNHEY; CDR2 reads SVGEGT. The CDR3 totals 11 residues. Trimming left V 3 bases short and J 4 bases short, with 3 bases between. Treatment denoted: 15 to 20 received Ad26.COV2.S at low or high dose, single or two shots; roughly five received placebo; per-sample allocation not given. On day 63 after the first injection, vaccine and placebo recipients gave samples. These data belong to a study of Ad26.COV2.S vaccination and SARS-CoV-2 variants. Study-wide background: Trial arm assignment for the donor was COV1001 Ad26.COV2.S. General study points: Spike-specific TCR breadth was greater after Ad26.COV2.S than placebo.

The sample here was peripheral blood, taken in a trial of Ad26.COV2.S vaccine versus placebo. This clonotype originated in a person between 18 and 59 years old who received the Ad26.COV2.S COVID-19 vaccine or a placebo. V usage is TRBV6-2 or TRBV6-3 and J usage is TRBJ1-1; D unresolved. The CDR3 loop reads CASSYGTEAFF. The CDR3, as DNA: TGTGCCAGCAGTTATGGCACTGAAGCTTTCTTT.